This entry lists 9 T cell receptor beta chains sequenced from one sample in a study of blood T cells in healthy people across ages. The authors ran a second PCR of about 6 to 12 cycles using a sample-barcoded 5' primer and a J-beta primer mix. TCRdb redid the calling of the 5' RACE reads with MiXCR, one entry per CDR3 protein. The table shows around 870,000 distinct CDR3 sequences, with around 30% occurring only once. The specimen was blood. These TCRs come from a woman older than 75 in good health.

A few counts support this clonotype. The V gene is TRBV20-1, the J gene TRBJ2-2; TRBD1 aligns across 8 bases. The germline gives CDR1 DFQATT, CDR2 SNEGSKA (reference sequence). There are 16 residues in the CDR3. The V gene end was trimmed by 6 bases and the J gene end by 4 bases; junction bases not matched to a gene: 13. The CDR3 coding sequence is TGCAGTGCCCTTCCCATGCAGGGGGCTATCACCGGGGAGCTGTTTTTT. Protein sequence: CSALPMQGAITGELFF.

This clonotype showed up many times. This chain joins TRBV15 and TRBJ1-5, with 8 nucleotides matching TRBD1. Trimming cost V 2 bases and J 0 bases; bases outside gene matches: 12. The CDR3 spans 19 residues. Germline CDR1 LNHNV, CDR2 YYDKDF (reference sequence). The CDR3 DNA sequence: TGTGCCACCAGCAGAATAAGGACAGGGATTTTTTATAGCAATCAGCCCCAGCATTTT. Its protein is CATSRIRTGIFYSNQPQHF.

This clonotype came up many times. The genes are TRBV7-2 and TRBJ1-5, with 12 bases that match TRBD1. CDR1 is SGHTA, CDR2 FQGNSA, per germline. J was trimmed by 11 bases and V by 1 base; bases with no gene match: 12. The CDR3 loop spans 17 amino acids. DNA for the CDR3: TGTGCCAGCAGCTTAGACGCCAGGGGGACAGGGGGCTTAGCCCAGCATTTT. This encodes CASSLDARGTGGLAQHF.

About this clonotype itself: Given a much more abundant clone one base away, this may be a read error. The chain links TRBV10-1 to TRBJ2-1, with 9 bases identical to TRBD1. Per the germline V gene, CDR1 is WNHNN and CDR2 is SYGVQD (reference sequence). There are 16 residues in the CDR3. The CDR3 loop reads CASSESDRGIYNKQFF. In nucleotides, the CDR3 is TGCGCCAGCAGTGAGTCTGACAGGGGGATTTACAATAAGCAGTTCTTC.

This clonotype was counted between two and nine times. The V gene is TRBV29-1, the J gene TRBJ2-2; the D is unclear. Germline V gene data show CDR1 as SQVTM and CDR2 as ANQGSEA. V was clipped by 4 bases and J by 3 bases, with 6 bases between them. This CDR3 spans 12 amino acids. CDR3 amino acids: CSVVRDTGELFF. The CDR3 DNA sequence: TGCAGCGTTGTTCGGGACACCGGGGAGCTGTTTTTT.

This clonotype has ten or more counts. The chain joins TRBV18 to TRBJ2-4, with D unresolved. The germline V gene encodes CDR1 KGHSH and CDR2 LQKENI. Between the trimmed V and J ends, which lost 0 bases and 1 base, there was a span of 7 bases. This CDR3 contains 15 residues. The chain's CDR3 is CASSPPGQAKNIQYF. In DNA, the CDR3 is TGTGCCAGCTCACCACCAGGGCAGGCCAAAAACATTCAGTACTTC.

The sample holds a few counts of this clonotype. This clone may be a read error of a much larger clone one base away. The gene calls are TRBV7-2 and TRBJ2-7; D not certain. This CDR3 is built from 16 residues. Germline V CDR1 and CDR2: SGHTA, FQGNSA. The germline V and J ends were trimmed by 1 base and 7 bases, with 20 bases remaining between them. CDR3 amino acids: CASSLGLGPDNNEQYF. The CDR3 DNA reads TGTGCCAGCAGCTTAGGTCTAGGGCCAGATAACAATGAGCAGTACTTC.

This clonotype was seen many times. The gene calls are TRBV7-2 and TRBJ2-3; D may correspond to TRBD1 or TRBD2 (5 bases each). This CDR3 has 16 residues. Germline V gene sequence: CDR1 SGHTA, CDR2 FQGNSA. Deletions cut 1 base from V and 2 bases from J, with 13 bases between. For the CDR3, the DNA is TGTGCCAGCAGCTTAGGTAGGGGAGACAACACAGATACGCAGTATTTT. Protein sequence: CASSLGRGDNTDTQYF.

A few counts support this clonotype. Given a much more abundant clone one base away, this may be a read error. J is TRBJ1-2 and V is TRBV7-2; the D gene is possibly TRBD1 (6 bases). With 0 bases removed from V and 3 bases from J, the gap between germline ends came to 14 bases. The V gene's germline CDR1 is SGHTA and CDR2 FQGNSA. The CDR3 totals 16 residues. In DNA, the CDR3 is TGTGCCAGCAGCTTAGCCCTCACAGGGCACTACTATGGCTACACCTTC. It specifies CASSLALTGHYYGYTF. Drawing the rest from reference TRBV7-2 and TRBJ1-2, the complete variable domain is GAGVSQSPSNKVTEKGKDVELRCDPISGHTALYWYRQSLGQGLEFLIYFQGNSAPDKSGLPSDRFSAERTGGSVSTLTIQRTQQEDSAVYLCASSLALTGHYYGYTFGSGTRLTVV.